These 19 T cell receptor beta chains came from one sample sequenced in a study of blood T cells in healthy people across ages. Through a sample-barcoded 5' primer and a J-beta primer mix, a second PCR was run for roughly 7 to 11 cycles. TCRdb fed the 5' RACE reads into MiXCR, producing one record per CDR3 protein. Seen here are approximately 800,000 distinct CDR3 sequences, about 45% observed once, and the top ten hold over 15%. Material for sequencing was blood. Receptors were obtained from an elderly man in good health.

Turning to this clonotype: At one boundary the junction diverges from the germline segment, which might be a read error. The genes are TRBV2 and TRBJ2-1, with 8 bases identical to TRBD1. The CDR3 totals 15 residues. The V gene's germline CDR1 is SNHLY and CDR2 FYNNEI. CDR3 loop: CAGSSRTGNGNEQFF. The CDR3 DNA reads as TGTGCCGGCAGTTCCCGGACAGGGAACGGCAATGAGCAGTTCTTC.

The chain joins TRBV5-1 to TRBJ2-7; no definite D call. The CDR3 contains 14 residues. The V and J ends lost 0 bases and 2 bases respectively, with 9 bases between them. Germline V lookup: CDR1 SGHRS, CDR2 YFSETQ. Here the CDR3 DNA reads TGCGCCAGCAGCTTGGGCGCGAATACCTACGAGCAGTACTTC. Residues: CASSLGANTYEQYF.

In its sample, this clonotype was seen a few times. The J gene is TRBJ2-7, the V gene TRBV7-2, with a possible D match to TRBD2 (6 bases). The V end lost 1 base, the J end lost 3 bases, and 10 bases lay between the germline ends. Germline CDR1 is SGHTA and CDR2 is FQGNSA. This CDR3 is built from 14 residues. The CDR3, as DNA: TGTGCCAGCAGCTTAGTTGCGGGAATCTACGAGCAGTACTTC. The encoded protein is CASSLVAGIYEQYF.

The rearrangement joins TRBV20-1 to TRBJ2-5; D ambiguous. Germline V gene data show CDR1 as DFQATT and CDR2 as SNEGSKA (reference sequence). The CDR3 extends over 15 amino acids. V dropped 1 base and J dropped 0 bases, with 12 bases sitting between them. The CDR3 here is CSARVGQEYQETQYF. The DNA of the CDR3 is TGCAGTGCTAGAGTAGGTCAGGAGTACCAAGAGACCCAGTACTTC.

The chain couples TRBV29-1 to TRBJ2-1; the match to TRBD2 covers 10 bases. Germline-derived CDR1 and CDR2 are SQVTM and ANQGSEA. This CDR3 has 11 amino acids. The ends lost 3 bases at V and 13 bases at J; junction bases unmatched: 3. The CDR3 bases are TGCAGCGTTGACCTAGCGGGAGTTCAGTTCTTC. It specifies CSVDLAGVQFF.

As for this clonotype: The junction departs from germline at one end; a sequencing error may be responsible. This chain connects TRBV12-3 or TRBV12-4 to TRBJ2-5, with 11 bases identical to TRBD1. The CDR3 covers 15 residues. CDR3 protein: CAGRKQDRGQETQYF. CDR3 bases: TGTGCCGGCAGGAAACAGGACAGGGGGCAGGAGACCCAGTACTTC.

The chain carries TRBV6-6 and TRBJ1-5, with 7 nucleotides matching TRBD1. CDR3 size: 14 residues. With V trimmed by 7 bases and J by 6 bases, 9 bases remained unmatched. Germline V gene sequence: CDR1 MNHNY, CDR2 SVGAGI (reference sequence). The DNA of the CDR3 is TGTGCCAGCACAAAAAGGGACAGCGGTCAGCCCCAGCATTTT. Its protein is CASTKRDSGQPQHF.

The chain combines TRBV7-9 with TRBJ1-2; 7 nucleotides match TRBD1. Trimming cost V 2 bases and J 2 bases; bases outside gene matches: 5. Looked up from germline, CDR1 is SEHNR and CDR2 is FQNEAQ (reference sequence). The CDR3 sequence is 15 residues long. CDR3 sequence reads: CASSLTRTGNYGYTF. The CDR3 nucleotides are TGTGCCAGCAGCTTAACTAGGACAGGCAACTATGGCTACACCTTC.

The chain carries TRBV11-2 and TRBJ1-1, with a possible D match to TRBD1 (5 bases). The CDR3 is 16 residues long. V lost 4 bases, J lost 4 bases, and 19 bases lay in between. The germline gives CDR1 SGHAT, CDR2 FQNNGV. CDR3 DNA: TGTGCCAGCAGCTGGAGGACACGTGGGTTCGGCACTGAAGCTTTCTTT. Translating it yields CASSWRTRGFGTEAFF.

This clonotype was recorded a few times. V gene TRBV12-3 or TRBV12-4 combines with J gene TRBJ2-7, with D perhaps TRBD1 (7 bases). Trimming stripped 7 bases from V and 5 bases from J, with 15 bases between. The CDR3 contains 13 residues. Here the CDR3 DNA reads TGTGCCAGCACCGGGACAGCTAGCGACGAGCAGTACTTC. Translated: CASTGTASDEQYF.

As concerns this clonotype: At one end, the junction sequence differs from germline, possibly due to a read error. The V call is TRBV5-1, the J call TRBJ1-5; 8 bases agree with TRBD1. Germline V gives CDR1 SGHRS, CDR2 YFSETQ. This CDR3 is 15 amino acids long. CDR3 bases: TGCGCCAGCCGCTTGGCTGGACAGGGATATCAGCCCCAGCATTTT. It is translated as CASRLAGQGYQPQHF.

The chain employs TRBV5-1 and TRBJ2-6, with D unclear. Germline CDR1 reads SGHRS; CDR2 reads YFSETQ. The CDR3 is 16 amino acids. The V and J ends lost 0 bases and 0 bases respectively, with 7 bases between them. For the CDR3, the DNA is TGCGCCAGCAGCTTGGCTCCATCCTCTGGGGCCAACGTCCTGACTTTC. Protein product: CASSLAPSSGANVLTF.

This clonotype has more than one count but fewer than ten. The CDR3 DNA sequence: TGCGCCAGCAGCCGGACTAGTGGGGCTGAGCAGTTCTTC. Translating gives CASSRTSGAEQFF. V and J are TRBV5-1 and TRBJ2-1; TRBD2 matches at 7 bases. Germline trimming cut 4 bases from V and 9 bases from J; bases unmatched to any gene: 7. The CDR3 totals 13 residues. The germline V gene has CDR1 SGHRS and CDR2 YFSETQ.

The chain couples TRBV7-9 to TRBJ2-3; 8 nucleotides agree with TRBD1. The junction had 10 bases not matched to a gene; V was cut back by 4 bases and J by 7 bases. Germline V gene lookup returns CDR1 SEHNR and CDR2 FQNEAQ (reference sequence). CDR3 length: 15 amino acids. CDR3 in DNA: TGTGCCAGCAGCTCACCCGACAGGGGAGCTAATACGCAGTATTTT. Translation gives CASSSPDRGANTQYF.

There are many counts of this clonotype. The gene calls are TRBV5-5 and TRBJ2-7; tentatively, D is TRBD1 or TRBD2 (5 bases each). Deletions cut 2 bases from V and 0 bases from J, with 12 bases between. The CDR3 runs to 15 residues. CDR1 is SGHKS and CDR2 is YYEKEE in the germline V gene (reference sequence). The CDR3 loop is CASSFIGTYSYEQYF. In DNA form, the CDR3 reads TGTGCCAGCAGCTTTATTGGGACGTACTCCTACGAGCAGTACTTC. Full variable domain (missing parts from reference TRBV5-5 and TRBJ2-7): DAGVTQSPTHLIKTRGQQVTLRCSPISGHKSVSWYQQVLGQGPQFIFQYYEKEERGRGNFPDRFSARQFPNYSSELNVNALLLGDSALYLCASSFIGTYSYEQYFGPGTRLTVT.

The V and J genes are TRBV25-1 and TRBJ1-2; tentative D call: TRBD1 (6 bases). Germline V gene lookup returns CDR1 MGHDK and CDR2 SYGVNS. Trimming pared 4 bases from V and 5 bases from J, leaving 8 bases between. The CDR3 is made up of 12 amino acids. CDR3 nucleotides: TGTGCCAGCAGTGCCAGGGGATATGGCTACACCTTC. Translating gives CASSARGYGYTF.

In its sample, this clonotype was seen a few times. The genes are TRBV29-1 and TRBJ2-1, with 11 nucleotides matching TRBD2. Looked up from germline, CDR1 is SQVTM and CDR2 is ANQGSEA. J gave up 5 bases and V 7 bases, and 4 bases lay outside the gene matches. The CDR3 is 13 amino acids. The DNA of the CDR3 is TGCAGCGGGGGGGGACTAGCGGACAATGAGCAGTTCTTC. Encoded protein: CSGGGLADNEQFF.

This clonotype was counted only a few times. A much larger clone differs by one base, so this may be a read error. V usage is TRBV28 and J usage is TRBJ2-7; D may be TRBD2 (5 bases). Germline V gene data show CDR1 as MDHEN and CDR2 as SYDVKM. The V and J ends lost 6 bases and 0 bases respectively, with 6 bases between them. The CDR3 covers 12 residues. CDR3 in amino acids: CASRRASYEQYF. In DNA, the CDR3 is TGTGCCAGCAGGCGGGCCTCCTACGAGCAGTACTTC.

This clonotype was observed a few times. This chain uses TRBV20-1 with TRBJ2-7, with 10 nucleotides matching TRBD2. Trimming at V came to 2 bases and at J to 3 bases, leaving 7 bases not matched to a gene. This CDR3 is 15 amino acids long. From germline, CDR1 is DFQATT and CDR2 SNEGSKA (reference sequence). The CDR3 loop is CSARRLLAGIYEQYF. The CDR3 nucleotides are TGCAGTGCTAGAAGACTACTAGCGGGAATCTACGAGCAGTACTTC.